Described below is a single T cell receptor beta chain sequence and its context. What it binds is not known. The germline V gene encodes CDR1 LNHDA and CDR2 SQIVND (reference sequence). This CDR3 has 14 residues. V lost 8 bases to trimming and J lost 2 bases, with 16 bases between them. The source of the sample is a study of T cell responses to AZD1222 COVID-19 vaccine. The method was immunoSEQ multiplex PCR; TCRdb's version includes in-frame clones alone and lacks a portion of them. The repertoire consists of 65,000 to 85,000 clones, with more than 90% occurring once and the leading ten covering about 5.2%. Study-wide results and limits: Clonal diversity was possibly underestimated, and white British individuals and females predominated among donors.

This TCR was sampled from an adult in good health. The sequencing here drew on peripheral blood, taken on day 0 of AZD1222 vaccination. V usage is TRBV19 and J usage is TRBJ2-7; a weak D match, TRBD1 (6 bases). CDR3 residues: CASCDRQRPYEQYF. In DNA form, the CDR3 reads TGTGCCAGTTGCGACAGGCAAAGACCCTACGAGCAGTACTTC.